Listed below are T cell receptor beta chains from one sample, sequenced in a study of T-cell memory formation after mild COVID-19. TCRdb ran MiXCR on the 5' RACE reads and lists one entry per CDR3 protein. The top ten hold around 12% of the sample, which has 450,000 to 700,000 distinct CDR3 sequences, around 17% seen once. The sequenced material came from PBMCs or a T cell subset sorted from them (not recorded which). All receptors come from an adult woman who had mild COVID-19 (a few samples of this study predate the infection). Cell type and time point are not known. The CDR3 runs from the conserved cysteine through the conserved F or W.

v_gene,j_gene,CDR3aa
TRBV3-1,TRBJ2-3,CASSPGTDRTDTQYF
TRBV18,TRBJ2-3,CASSPGTGPTDTQYF
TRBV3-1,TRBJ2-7,CASSLRGAEDEQYF
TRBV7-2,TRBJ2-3,CASSLNPGVGDTQYF
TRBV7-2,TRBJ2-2,CASSLAGNTGELFF
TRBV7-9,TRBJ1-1,CASSLGMDTEAFF
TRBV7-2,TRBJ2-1,CASSFLADNEQFF
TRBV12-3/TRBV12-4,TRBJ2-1,CASSPSLAGGLNEQFF
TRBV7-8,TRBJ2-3,CASSLALAGGLPDTQYF
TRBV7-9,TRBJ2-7,CASSPGREGLREQYF
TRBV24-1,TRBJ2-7,CATVHGPQYF
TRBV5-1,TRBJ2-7,CASGVRGVAYEQYF
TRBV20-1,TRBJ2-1,CSANPGTRSYNEQFF
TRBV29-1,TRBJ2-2,CSADSGGRRTGELFF
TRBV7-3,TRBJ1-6,CASSPHPNSPLHF
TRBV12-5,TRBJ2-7,CASGPLHRGKLHEQYF
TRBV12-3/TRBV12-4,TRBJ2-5,CAISERQETQYF
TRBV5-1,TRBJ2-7,CASSLDVYEQYF
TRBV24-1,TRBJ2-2,CATGGTGKGGELFF
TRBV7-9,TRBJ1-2,CASSLPTGHYGYTF
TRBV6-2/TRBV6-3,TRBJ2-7,CASSLGYQGQYF
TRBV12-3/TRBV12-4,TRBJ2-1,CASSLTHNEQFF
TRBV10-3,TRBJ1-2,CAISDPHRGQESF
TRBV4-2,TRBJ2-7,CASSPSRTDSYEQYF
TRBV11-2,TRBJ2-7,CASSSFSGYSYEQYF
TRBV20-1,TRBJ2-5,CSARDMRRGETQYF
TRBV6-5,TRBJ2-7,CASSRSGDSYEQYF
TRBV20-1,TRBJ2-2,CSARSDRTNTGELFF
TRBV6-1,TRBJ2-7,CASRASGTAPYEQYF
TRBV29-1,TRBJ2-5,CSVEVRGRETQYF
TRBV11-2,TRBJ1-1,CASSLGWIGKAFF
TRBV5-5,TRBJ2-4,CASSLGGGAGNIQYF
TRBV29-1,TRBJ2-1,CSVVRAYNEQFF
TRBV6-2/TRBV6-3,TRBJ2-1,CASSYSREGGYNEQFF
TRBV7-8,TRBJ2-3,CASSLIGETTLTDTQYF
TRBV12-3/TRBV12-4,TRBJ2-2,CASSIGLAGVGGELFF
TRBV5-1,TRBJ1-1,CASSLEQLDYTEAFF
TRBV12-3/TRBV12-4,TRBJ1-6,CASNRGGTGSPLHF
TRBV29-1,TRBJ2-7,CSVEEMKGSWQYF
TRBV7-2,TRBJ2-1,CASSTPSTGNNEQFF
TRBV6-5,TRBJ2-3,CASRSQWTGPYF
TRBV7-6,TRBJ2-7,CASSLTGEYEQYF
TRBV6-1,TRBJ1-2,CASSVLLTGGGGYTF
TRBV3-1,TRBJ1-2,CASSQVLGVGYTF
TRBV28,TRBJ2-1,CASSSYPEEAKTGTSECEQFF
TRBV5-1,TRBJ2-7,CASRPTGASSYEQYF
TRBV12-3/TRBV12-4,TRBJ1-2,CASSLTVNYGYTF
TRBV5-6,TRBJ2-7,CASSFTEEKYF
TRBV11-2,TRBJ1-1,CASSSQRILNTEAFF